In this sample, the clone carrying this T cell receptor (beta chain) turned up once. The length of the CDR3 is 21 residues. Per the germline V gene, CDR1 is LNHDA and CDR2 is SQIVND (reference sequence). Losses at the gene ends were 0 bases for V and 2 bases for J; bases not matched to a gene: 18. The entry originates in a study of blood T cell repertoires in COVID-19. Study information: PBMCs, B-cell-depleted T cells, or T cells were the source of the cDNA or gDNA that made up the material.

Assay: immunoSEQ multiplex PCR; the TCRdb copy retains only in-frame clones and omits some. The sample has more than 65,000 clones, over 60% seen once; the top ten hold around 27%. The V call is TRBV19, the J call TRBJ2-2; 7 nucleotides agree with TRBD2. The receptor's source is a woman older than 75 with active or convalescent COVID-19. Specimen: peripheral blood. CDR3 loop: CASSIDSQGGLFSQNTGELFF. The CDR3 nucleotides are TGTGCCAGTAGTATAGATTCCCAGGGAGGGCTCTTCTCTCAAAACACCGGGGAGCTGTTTTTT. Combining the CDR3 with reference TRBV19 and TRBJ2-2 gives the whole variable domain DGGITQSPKYLFRKEGQNVTLSCEQNLNHDAMYWYRQDPGQGLRLIYYSQIVNDFQKGDIAEGYSVSREKKESFPLTVTSAQKNPTAFYLCASSIDSQGGLFSQNTGELFFGEGSRLTVL.